These 21 T cell receptor beta chains originate from one sample sequenced in a study of blood T cell repertoires in COVID-19 (dated by TCRdb to 2018 to 2021). Libraries were prepared through the immunoSEQ multiplex PCR assay. TCRdb carries this immuneACCESS record with in-frame sequences only. Its versions omit some clonotypes, under half of them owing to an unresolved V gene in the studies checked, with the rest unexplained. Within this sample are under 250,000 clones, with over 80% of them counted one time only. The biggest ten clones account for about 3.5% of the sample. Sequenced sample: PBMCs or T cells enriched from blood (not recorded which). These receptor sequences come from a woman aged 25-40 years who had been exposed to COVID-19.

V usage is TRBV6-5 and J usage is TRBJ2-1, with 15 nucleotides matching TRBD2. Germline CDR1 MNHEY, CDR2 SVGAGI. CDR3 length: 15 residues. With V trimmed by 9 bases and J by 10 bases, 10 bases remained unmatched. CDR3 region: CASSQGLAGGSEQFF. In DNA form, the CDR3 reads TGTGCCAGTTCGCAGGGACTAGCGGGAGGAAGCGAGCAGTTCTTC.

CDR3 sequence reads: CASSQEEEDYGYTF. In DNA form, the CDR3 reads TGTGCCAGCAGCCAAGAGGAGGAGGACTATGGCTACACCTTC. The chain couples TRBV4-2 to TRBJ1-2, with no clear D. V lost 0 bases and J lost 3, with 8 bases in between. The CDR3 totals 14 residues. Germline lookup yields CDR1 LGHNA and CDR2 YNFKEQ.

This clone was detected only a few times. J is TRBJ1-5 and V is TRBV7-3; tentatively, D is TRBD1 (6 bases). This CDR3 has 18 residues. Germline V CDR1 and CDR2: SGHTA, FQGTGA. The V end was cut by 11 bases, the J end by 0 bases, with 26 bases between. CDR3 bases: TGTGCCCCCCCACCGGGCGACAGGCCTAAAGATAGCAATCAGCCCCAGCATTTT. Translating it yields CAPPPGDRPKDSNQPQHF.

The rearrangement links TRBV11-2 to TRBJ2-5; TRBD1 matches 9 bases. CDR1 SGHAT and CDR2 FQNNGV come from the germline V gene. With 5 bases clipped from V and 1 base from J, the junction kept 5 bases outside the gene matches. The CDR3 is 15 amino acids. The CDR3 loop reads CASSQDRGSQETQYF. CDR3 DNA: TGTGCCAGCAGCCAGGACAGGGGTTCCCAAGAGACCCAGTACTTC.

This chain links TRBV2 with TRBJ2-5, with TRBD2 matching over 7 bases. CDR3 length equals 13 residues. V trimming: 6 bases; J trimming: 5 bases; junction bases outside the gene matches: 6. Germline loops: CDR1 SNHLY, CDR2 FYNNEI. CDR3 in amino acids: CASSWWEGETQYF. CDR3 DNA: TGTGCCAGCAGCTGGTGGGAGGGCGAGACCCAGTACTTC. Variable domain in full (rest from reference TRBV2 and TRBJ2-5): EPEVTQTPSHQVTQMGQEVILRCVPISNHLYFYWYRQILGQKVEFLVSFYNNEISEKSEIFDDQFSVERPDGSNFTLKIRSTKLEDSAMYFCASSWWEGETQYFGPGTRLLVL.

The chain carries TRBV19 and TRBJ1-5; tentative D call: TRBD1 (6 bases). The CDR3 is 17 amino acids. Germline-derived CDR1 and CDR2 are LNHDA and SQIVND (reference sequence). V lost 4 bases and J lost 0, with 16 bases in between. CDR3 region: CASSKGSGTISNQPQHF. In nucleotides, the CDR3 is TGTGCCAGTAGTAAGGGGTCCGGGACAATTAGCAATCAGCCCCAGCATTTT.

The chain carries TRBV6-5 and TRBJ2-7; 9 bases line up with TRBD1. The length of the CDR3 is 15 residues. CDR1 and CDR2 from the germline V gene are MNHEY and SVGAGI. With 4 bases clipped from V and 5 bases from J, the junction kept 9 bases outside the gene matches. CDR3 in amino acids: CASSSLGQGLNEQYF. Here the CDR3 DNA reads TGTGCCAGCAGTTCCCTGGGACAGGGCCTTAACGAGCAGTACTTC.

The CDR3 protein is CASSQTSGIYNEQFF. CDR3 DNA: TGTGCCAGCAGCCAAACTAGCGGGATTTACAATGAGCAGTTCTTC. The chain is built from TRBV6-5 and TRBJ2-1, with TRBD2 matching 10 bases. The CDR3 extends over 15 amino acids. V was clipped by 6 bases and J by 4 bases; unmatched bases: 6. Germline-derived CDR1 and CDR2 are MNHEY and SVGAGI.

The gene calls are TRBV2 and TRBJ1-1; 10 positions agree with TRBD1. The junction had 2 bases not matched to a gene; V was cut back by 3 bases and J by 1 base. Looked up from germline, CDR1 is SNHLY and CDR2 is FYNNEI. This CDR3 region has 15 residues. The DNA for the CDR3 is TGTGCCAGCAGTGACAGGACAGGGGGGAACACTGAAGCTTTCTTT. Its translation is CASSDRTGGNTEAFF.

This clone is a singleton in its sample. CDR3 amino acids: CASSKVGGLNQPQHF. Here the CDR3 DNA reads TGTGCCAGCAGCAAAGTCGGAGGGTTAAATCAGCCCCAGCATTTT. The V call is TRBV21-1, the J call TRBJ1-5. TRBV21-1 is annotated as a pseudogene. This CDR3 region has 15 residues.

This clone was seen a few times. The rearrangement joins TRBV11-2 to TRBJ2-3; 11 nucleotides agree with TRBD2. Germline assignment: CDR1 SGHAT and CDR2 FQNNGV. This CDR3 comprises 17 residues. Germline trimming cut 5 bases from V and 4 bases from J; bases unmatched to any gene: 11. The CDR3 here is CASSPGTSGLGADTQYF. CDR3 nucleotide sequence: TGTGCCAGCAGCCCAGGGACTAGCGGTCTGGGGGCAGATACGCAGTATTTT.

The chain combines TRBV29-1 with TRBJ1-1; 10 nucleotides line up with TRBD1. The CDR3 extends over 15 amino acids. Germline trimming cut 6 bases from V and 5 bases from J; bases unmatched to any gene: 12. Germline V gives CDR1 SQVTM, CDR2 ANQGSEA. CDR3 nucleotide sequence: TGCAGCGTCTTAGGGACAGGGGAGGTGGGGACTGAAGCTTTCTTT. Protein product: CSVLGTGEVGTEAFF.

V is TRBV27 and J is TRBJ2-1; tentatively, D is TRBD2 (6 bases). This CDR3 region has 15 residues. The ends were cut back, 2 bases at V and 3 bases at J, with 11 bases in the middle. Looked up from germline, CDR1 is MNHEY and CDR2 is SMNVEV (reference sequence). Here the CDR3 reads CASSLSWGVYNEQFF. Here the CDR3 DNA reads TGTGCCAGCAGTTTAAGCTGGGGGGTCTACAATGAGCAGTTCTTC.

The DNA for the CDR3 is TGTGCCTGGAGTAGAGGTACCGAGCAGTACTTC. It yields the protein CAWSRGTEQYF. The chain is built from TRBV30 and TRBJ2-7, with D uncertain. The CDR3 covers 11 residues. Germline CDR1 is GTSNPN and CDR2 is SVGIG (reference sequence). The V gene lost 2 bases and the J gene lost 6 bases, with 8 bases spanning the gap. The full variable domain, completed using reference TRBV30 and TRBJ2-7, is SQTIHQWPATLVQPVGSPLSLECTVEGTSNPNLYWYRQAAGRGLQLLFYSVGIGQISSEVPQNLSASRPQDRQFILSSKKLLLSDSGFYLCAWSRGTEQYFGPGTRLTVT.

V is TRBV11-3 and J is TRBJ1-1; tentatively, D is TRBD1 (5 bases). Per the germline V gene, CDR1 is SGHNT and CDR2 is YENEEA. The CDR3 runs 13 residues. V was clipped by 4 bases and J by 6 bases, with 12 bases between them. The CDR3 DNA reads as TGTGCCAGCAGCTCGGGGGGAGTGGCTGAAGCTTTCTTT. As protein: CASSSGGVAEAFF.

The chain links TRBV6-5 to TRBJ2-1; 10 bases agree with TRBD1. Germline CDR1 MNHEY, CDR2 SVGAGI. The CDR3 runs to 15 residues. Trimming cost V 5 bases and J 7 bases; bases outside gene matches: 8. For the CDR3, the DNA is TGTGCCAGCAGTACCTACGGGACAGGGGATAATGAGCAGTTCTTC. It is translated as CASSTYGTGDNEQFF.

The chain links TRBV19 to TRBJ2-5; 9 bases map to TRBD1. The CDR3 consists of 13 residues. With 7 bases clipped from V and 7 bases from J, the junction kept 7 bases outside the gene matches. The germline gives CDR1 LNHDA, CDR2 SQIVND (reference sequence). In nucleotides, the CDR3 is TGTGCCAGTACGGCGGGACAGGGTCGGACCCAGTACTTC. It is translated as CASTAGQGRTQYF.

The chain uses TRBV19 and TRBJ1-2; 7 nucleotides match TRBD1. The ends lost 4 bases at V and 4 bases at J; junction bases unmatched: 6. Germline loops: CDR1 LNHDA, CDR2 SQIVND (reference sequence). The CDR3 is 14 residues long. The CDR3 here is CASSKVQGIYGYTF. CDR3 nucleotides: TGTGCCAGTAGTAAGGTACAGGGGATCTATGGCTACACCTTC.

The rearrangement links TRBV30 to TRBJ2-1; weak D call: TRBD1 (6 bases). V shed 2 bases and J shed 2 bases, with 10 bases lying between them. In germline, CDR1 is GTSNPN, CDR2 SVGIG (reference sequence). The CDR3 has 14 residues. The CDR3, as DNA: TGTGCCTGGAGTCTGGGGGCGACCTACAATGAGCAGTTCTTC. Its protein is CAWSLGATYNEQFF. Combining the CDR3 with reference TRBV30 and TRBJ2-1 gives the whole variable domain SQTIHQWPATLVQPVGSPLSLECTVEGTSNPNLYWYRQAAGRGLQLLFYSVGIGQISSEVPQNLSASRPQDRQFILSSKKLLLSDSGFYLCAWSLGATYNEQFFGPGTRLTVL.

The rearrangement links TRBV6-5 to TRBJ1-1, with 9 bases that match TRBD1. CDR1 and CDR2 (germline): MNHEY, SVGAGI. Trimming removed 10 bases from V and 1 base from J; junction bases left unmatched: 7. The CDR3 has 14 residues. The CDR3 is CAIDLGQGNTEAFF. The CDR3, as DNA: TGTGCCATAGATTTGGGACAGGGGAACACTGAAGCTTTCTTT.

This chain links TRBV28 with TRBJ2-3; tentatively, D is TRBD2 (5 bases). Trimming took 3 bases from V and 3 from J, leaving 10 bases between them. The CDR3 is made up of 14 amino acids. CDR1 is MDHEN and CDR2 is SYDVKM in the germline V gene. DNA for the CDR3: TGTGCCAGCAGTTTTGATCGGACTACAGATACGCAGTATTTT. Translated, it gives CASSFDRTTDTQYF.